Below, 13 T cell receptor beta chains from the same sample are listed, as sequenced in a study of OX40 agonist ivuxolimab in advanced cancers. The library was built by means of the immunoSEQ multiplex PCR assay. This is the immuneACCESS table as TCRdb keeps it, with only in-frame sequences that have V and J called. A part of the clones is gone; compared with another copy, unresolved V genes explain less than half, and the rest is unexplained. For this sample the table gives over 85,000 clones, of which roughly nine tenths were detected only once. More than 5.5% of the sample is taken by the ten largest. This specimen was CD4+ or CD8+ T cells sorted from blood, taken in a trial of the OX40 agonist ivuxolimab. The receptors shown here come from an adult with an advanced solid tumor such as melanoma, head and neck, liver or kidney cancer.

The chain couples TRBV6-1 to TRBJ2-7, with 7 bases identical to TRBD2. Trimming removed 6 bases from V and 3 bases from J; junction bases left unmatched: 11. The CDR3 extends over 15 amino acids. CDR1 is MNHNS, CDR2 SASEGT, per germline. CDR3 sequence: CASRRGTGGGYEQYF. CDR3 sequence (DNA): TGTGCCAGCAGGCGGGGCACGGGAGGAGGCTACGAGCAGTACTTC.

The chain carries TRBV29-1 and TRBJ2-7; 13 bases are shared with TRBD2. Germline values: CDR1 SQVTM, CDR2 ANQGSEA. This CDR3 region has 15 residues. V lost 5 bases, J lost 7 bases, and 11 bases stayed unmatched. The CDR3 spells CSVSGLAGEGGEQYF. The CDR3 DNA follows: TGCAGCGTTTCCGGACTAGCGGGAGAAGGTGGGGAGCAGTACTTC.

The chain recombines TRBV18 with TRBJ2-1; D remains ambiguous. Germline lookup yields CDR1 KGHSH and CDR2 LQKENI. The CDR3 loop spans 14 amino acids. With 1 base removed from V and 5 bases from J, the gap between germline ends came to 9 bases. As DNA, the CDR3 is TGTGCCAGCTCACCACAGGCAGAGAACAATGAGCAGTTCTTC. It yields the protein CASSPQAENNEQFF.

The chain employs TRBV5-6 and TRBJ1-6, with a possible D match to TRBD1 (5 bases). CDR3 length equals 15 residues. Per the germline V gene, CDR1 is SGHDT and CDR2 is YYEEEE. V was trimmed by 4 bases and J by 6 bases, leaving 14 bases between them. The CDR3 region is CASSDRRRGNSPLHF. CDR3 DNA sequence: TGTGCCAGCAGCGATCGTCGGAGGGGTAATTCACCCCTCCACTTT.

The CDR3 loop reads CASSLSQGATDTQYF. CDR3 sequence (DNA): TGCGCCAGCAGCCTTTCTCAGGGTGCCACAGATACGCAGTATTTT. The chain couples TRBV4-1 to TRBJ2-3, with D maybe TRBD1 (5 bases). The V and J ends lost 4 bases and 2 bases respectively, with 13 bases between them. Germline V gives CDR1 MGHRA, CDR2 YSYEKL. The CDR3 is 15 residues long.

The chain carries TRBV18 and TRBJ2-3, with 9 bases identical to TRBD1. J was trimmed by 2 bases and V by 4 bases; bases with no gene match: 4. The CDR3 is 15 residues long. Per the germline V gene, CDR1 is KGHSH and CDR2 is LQKENI. This CDR3 reads CASSQGTGNTDTQYF. CDR3 nucleotides: TGTGCCAGCTCACAGGGGACAGGGAACACAGATACGCAGTATTTT. Filled out from reference TRBV18 and TRBJ2-3, the complete variable domain reads NAGVMQNPRHLVRRRGQEARLRCSPMKGHSHVYWYRQLPEEGLKFMVYLQKENIIDESGMPKERFSAEFPKEGPSILRIQQVVRGDSAAYFCASSQGTGNTDTQYFGPGTRLTVL.

The V gene is TRBV5-1, the J gene TRBJ2-1; D is ambiguous. V lost 2 bases to trimming and J lost 4 bases, with 7 bases between them. Germline V gene sequence: CDR1 SGHRS, CDR2 YFSETQ. This CDR3 has 13 residues. The CDR3 sequence is CASSLGAYNEQFF. DNA of the CDR3: TGCGCCAGCAGCTTAGGAGCTTACAATGAGCAGTTCTTC.

This sequence joins TRBV7-9 and TRBJ2-2; tentative D call: TRBD1 (6 bases). The CDR3 length is 14 residues. Trimming shortened V by 5 bases and J by 3 bases, and 10 bases separated the two germline ends. Germline V lookup: CDR1 SEHNR, CDR2 FQNEAQ (reference sequence). The CDR3 spells CASSATGYTGELFF. CDR3 in DNA: TGTGCCAGCAGCGCCACAGGGTACACCGGGGAGCTGTTTTTT.

The chain recombines TRBV29-1 with TRBJ2-5; perhaps D is TRBD1 or TRBD2 (5 bases each). The end of the DNA fits TRBJ2-7 better, so the J call may be wrong. The CDR3 contains 12 residues. From germline, CDR1 is SQVTM and CDR2 ANQGSEA. CDR3 sequence: CSGRDLSYEQYF. Written as DNA, the CDR3 is TGCAGCGGCCGGGACCTCTCCTACGAGCAGTACTTC.

This sequence joins TRBV7-2 and TRBJ1-1, with D hard to call. V lost 2 bases and J 7 bases, leaving 8 bases between the germline ends. The CDR3 consists of 12 residues. Germline V gene sequence: CDR1 SGHTA, CDR2 FQGNSA. The CDR3 loop is CASSLSAIEAFF. CDR3 DNA: TGTGCCAGCAGCTTATCAGCGATTGAAGCTTTCTTT.

This chain links TRBV5-1 with TRBJ2-5, with D unresolved. The J call may not be correct, given that the DNA end is closer to TRBJ2-7. Germline V gives CDR1 SGHRS, CDR2 YFSETQ. This CDR3 region has 13 residues. The CDR3 bases are TGCGCCAGCAGTGACTCGGCTCTCTACGAGCAGTACTTC. Amino acids: CASSDSALYEQYF.

The chain carries TRBV6-5 and TRBJ2-5; 9 bases fit TRBD1. Judging by the DNA end, TRBJ2-7 fits better; the J call may be wrong. The germline V gene has CDR1 MNHEY and CDR2 SVGAGI. There are 14 residues in the CDR3. CDR3 sequence (DNA): TGTGCCAGCAGGATACAGGGGGCCGAATACGAGCAGTACTTC. Translation: CASRIQGAEYEQYF.

The chain couples TRBV7-6 to TRBJ1-1; D remains ambiguous. This CDR3 comprises 17 residues. V was clipped by 2 bases and J by 1 base, with 17 bases between them. Germline CDR1 is SGHVS and CDR2 is FNYEAQ. The CDR3 spells CASSLWRRSGANTEAFF. CDR3 sequence (DNA): TGTGCCAGCAGCTTATGGCGTCGGTCAGGAGCGAACACTGAAGCTTTCTTT.